Listed here are 20 T cell receptor beta chains from one sample, sequenced in a study of T-cell memory formation after mild COVID-19. TCRdb re-derived calls from the 5' RACE reads in MiXCR, one entry per CDR3 protein. The table shows some 120,000 distinct CDR3 sequences, with about 6% occurring only once. What was sequenced was PBMCs or a T cell subset sorted from them (not recorded which). These TCRs come from an adult woman who had mild COVID-19 (a few samples of this study predate the infection). Cell type and time point are not known.

The chain combines TRBV7-9 with TRBJ2-2; D uncertain. V was clipped by 2 bases and J by 4 bases, with 8 bases between them. Per germline, CDR1 SEHNR and CDR2 FQNEAQ (reference sequence). The CDR3 runs to 14 residues. The CDR3 DNA reads TGTGCCAGCAGCTTAAATACGATCACCGGGGAGCTGTTTTTT. Residues: CASSLNTITGELFF.

This clonotype was seen repeatedly, ten times or more. The rearrangement joins TRBV6-6 to TRBJ2-1, with D possibly matching TRBD1 (5 bases). Trimming shortened V by 2 bases and J by 8 bases, and 22 bases separated the two germline ends. The CDR3 extends over 17 amino acids. Germline CDR1 and CDR2: MNHNY and SVGAGI (reference sequence). CDR3 residues: CASSYGAGRSFGDEQFF. DNA for the CDR3: TGTGCCAGCAGTTACGGGGCAGGTCGAAGTTTTGGGGATGAGCAGTTCTTC.

There are many counts of this clonotype. V is TRBV4-2 and J is TRBJ2-7; tentatively, D is TRBD2 (6 bases). Looked up from germline, CDR1 is LGHNA and CDR2 is YNFKEQ. The CDR3 spans 16 residues. V lost 0 bases, J lost 0 bases, and 12 bases lay in between. DNA for the CDR3: TGTGCCAGCAGCCAAGATCCGGGGCGGGGCTCCTACGAGCAGTACTTC. Translating gives CASSQDPGRGSYEQYF.

This clonotype was found a few times. The rearrangement uses TRBV5-4 and TRBJ2-1; D unclear. The CDR3 loop spans 12 amino acids. Germline loops: CDR1 SGHNT, CDR2 YYREEE (reference sequence). With 5 bases removed from V and 7 bases from J, the gap between germline ends came to 10 bases. CDR3 nucleotides: TGTGCCAGCAGTTCCGCACGGAATGAGCAGTTCTTC. Translating gives CASSSARNEQFF.

The rearrangement uses TRBV20-1 and TRBJ2-1; 7 bases align to TRBD1. This CDR3 contains 12 residues. Germline values: CDR1 DFQATT, CDR2 SNEGSKA (reference sequence). V lost 4 bases, J lost 6 bases, and 3 bases stayed unmatched. In nucleotides, the CDR3 is TGCAGTGCTATACAGGGGATCAATGAGCAGTTCTTC. It is translated as CSAIQGINEQFF.

This clonotype has just a few counts. The gene calls are TRBV12-3 or TRBV12-4 and TRBJ1-1; 7 nucleotides agree with TRBD1. Unmatched junction bases numbered 5, after V lost 5 bases and J lost 5 bases. The CDR3 is 13 residues long. The CDR3 DNA is TGTGCCAGCAGTCCGCCAGGGGGGACTGAAGCTTTCTTT. Translation gives CASSPPGGTEAFF.

This clonotype came up a few times. The V and J genes are TRBV3-1 and TRBJ1-1; 7 nucleotides agree with TRBD1. The CDR3 has 15 amino acids. The junction had 5 bases not matched to a gene; V was cut back by 4 bases and J by 0 bases. CDR1 and CDR2 from the germline V gene are LGHDT and YNNKEL (reference sequence). The CDR3 loop reads CASSLGQALNTEAFF. The CDR3 nucleotides are TGTGCCAGCAGCCTAGGACAGGCCCTGAACACTGAAGCTTTCTTT.

This clonotype was picked up many times. V gene TRBV3-1 combines with J gene TRBJ2-5, with 7 bases matching TRBD2. Germline values: CDR1 LGHDT, CDR2 YNNKEL (reference sequence). The CDR3 is 16 amino acids. V lost 4 bases and J lost 0; bases outside the gene matches: 8. This CDR3 reads CASSRSGRVYQETQYF. The CDR3 DNA reads as TGTGCCAGCAGCCGCTCGGGGAGGGTGTACCAAGAGACCCAGTACTTC.

This clonotype has a handful of counts. The rearrangement links TRBV7-9 to TRBJ2-5; 10 nucleotides match TRBD1. With V trimmed by 6 bases and J by 3 bases, 13 bases remained unmatched. The length of the CDR3 is 17 residues. CDR1 is SEHNR, CDR2 FQNEAQ, per germline (reference sequence). In DNA form, the CDR3 reads TGTGCCAGCAGTCGACAGGGGGCGCGTGCTGAGAAAGAGACCCAGTACTTC. Translation gives CASSRQGARAEKETQYF. Supplemented by reference TRBV7-9 and TRBJ2-5, the full variable domain reads DTGVSQNPRHKITKRGQNVTFRCDPISEHNRLYWYRQTLGQGPEFLTYFQNEAQLEKSRLLSDRFSAERPKGSFSTLEIQRTEQGDSAMYLCASSRQGARAEKETQYFGPGTRLLVL.

This sequence joins TRBV7-2 and TRBJ2-1; weak D call: TRBD2 (5 bases). CDR3 length: 14 amino acids. Trimming removed 5 bases at V and 8 bases at J, with 16 bases between. In germline, CDR1 is SGHTA, CDR2 FQGNSA. The CDR3 reads CASSRRTLTDEQFF. The CDR3 nucleotides read TGTGCCAGCAGCCGCAGGACTCTCACCGATGAGCAGTTCTTC.

In this sample, this clonotype turned up many times. CDR3 sequence reads: CASSWRGRQYF. CDR3 nucleotides: TGTGCCAGCAGTTGGCGGGGGCGGCAGTATTTT. This chain connects TRBV27 to TRBJ2-3, with D possibly being TRBD2 (7 bases). The CDR3 length is 11 residues. The V gene's germline CDR1 is MNHEY and CDR2 SMNVEV (reference sequence). V shed 4 bases and J shed 11 bases, with 10 bases lying between them.

In its sample, this clonotype was seen many times. The rearrangement uses TRBV7-6 and TRBJ2-2; 9 bases are shared with TRBD1. CDR1 and CDR2 from the germline V gene are SGHVS and FNYEAQ. J was trimmed by 6 bases and V by 1 base; bases with no gene match: 3. This CDR3 is built from 15 residues. This CDR3 reads CASSLGTGVAGELFF. The CDR3 DNA is TGTGCCAGCAGCTTAGGGACAGGGGTCGCCGGGGAGCTGTTTTTT. Full variable domain (rest looked up from reference TRBV7-6 and TRBJ2-2): GAGVSQSPRYKVTKRGQDVALRCDPISGHVSLYWYRQALGQGPEFLTYFNYEAQQDKSGLPNDRFSAERPEGSISTLTIQRTEQRDSAMYRCASSLGTGVAGELFFGEGSRLTVL.

This clonotype was picked up a small number of times. The V gene is TRBV20-1, the J gene TRBJ2-3, with 8 nucleotides matching TRBD1. Looked up from germline, CDR1 is DFQATT and CDR2 is SNEGSKA (reference sequence). The CDR3 has 13 amino acids. The V gene end was trimmed by 6 bases and the J gene end by 7 bases; junction bases not matched to a gene: 9. CDR3 coding DNA: TGCAGTGCGGGACCGGGACAGGTATATACGCAGTATTTT. It codes for CSAGPGQVYTQYF.

This clonotype was recorded at least ten times. This chain uses TRBV9 with TRBJ2-3; D unresolved. The V gene's germline CDR1 is SGDLS and CDR2 YYNGEE. This CDR3 spans 16 amino acids. The V gene lost 4 bases and the J gene lost 0 bases, with 15 bases spanning the gap. CDR3 residues: CASSLTTYSSTDTQYF. The CDR3 DNA is TGTGCCAGCAGCCTTACGACCTATTCTAGCACAGATACGCAGTATTTT.

In this sample, this clonotype turned up many times. The chain links TRBV4-2 to TRBJ2-3; perhaps TRBD1 as D (6 bases). Trimming took off 0 bases at V and 1 base at J, with 8 bases between the two ends. The CDR3 has 15 amino acids. CDR1 and CDR2 from the germline V gene are LGHNA and YNFKEQ. CDR3 DNA sequence: TGTGCCAGCAGCCAAGATAACAGGGGCACAGATACGCAGTATTTT. Encoded protein: CASSQDNRGTDTQYF.

This clonotype occurred many times. This chain links TRBV6-5 with TRBJ2-3; the match to TRBD2 covers 9 bases. The ends lost 0 bases at V and 6 bases at J; junction bases unmatched: 4. Per the germline V gene, CDR1 is MNHEY and CDR2 is SVGAGI. The CDR3 length is 15 residues. The CDR3 region has the DNA TGTGCCAGCAGTTACTCCGGCGGGGGGGCCGATACGCAGTATTTT. This gives the protein CASSYSGGGADTQYF.

J is TRBJ1-3 and V is TRBV6-5, with no clear D. The CDR3 totals 14 residues. Trimming took off 0 bases at V and 5 bases at J, with 8 bases between the two ends. Germline V gene data show CDR1 as MNHEY and CDR2 as SVGAGI. CDR3: CASSYSEQRNTIYF. The CDR3 coding sequence is TGTGCCAGCAGTTACTCGGAACAGAGAAACACCATATATTTT.

This clonotype was seen many times. V and J are TRBV12-3 or TRBV12-4 and TRBJ1-2; TRBD1 might be the D (6 bases). The V gene lost 5 bases and the J gene lost 2 bases, with 15 bases spanning the gap. This CDR3 region has 15 residues. The CDR3 sequence: CASSPRGRGNYGYTF. The CDR3 nucleotides read TGTGCCAGCAGTCCCCGAGGCAGGGGCAACTATGGCTACACCTTC.

V gene TRBV7-3 combines with J gene TRBJ2-1; possible D gene TRBD2, 6 bases. CDR1 SGHTA and CDR2 FQGTGA come from the germline V gene. With 0 bases removed from V and 5 bases from J, the gap between germline ends came to 14 bases. The CDR3 contains 16 residues. The CDR3: CASSLTGTPGDNEQFF. CDR3 bases: TGTGCCAGCAGCTTAACGGGGACTCCGGGAGACAATGAGCAGTTCTTC.

This CDR3 is CASSYALAGREQFF. The CDR3 DNA reads as TGTGCCAGCAGTTACGCCCTAGCGGGGAGGGAGCAGTTCTTC. The chain carries TRBV6-5 and TRBJ2-1; 9 bases agree with TRBD2. Germline CDR1 is MNHEY and CDR2 is SVGAGI. The trim removed 2 bases at V and 10 bases at J, leaving 6 bases unmatched. The CDR3 has 14 amino acids.